The next 28 T cell receptor beta chains were all read from a single sample in a study of identical twins. From the 5' RACE reads, TCRdb called clonotypes with MiXCR, one entry per CDR3 protein. This table holds approximately 890,000 distinct CDR3 sequences, about 12% found once. This same sample was also taken into another study, of yellow fever vaccine responses in identical twins.

The sequenced material came from PBMCs. Receptors originate from a woman younger than 35 in good health.

This clonotype was seen repeatedly, ten times or more. The DNA of the CDR3 is TGCGCCAGCAGCTTGGACGGGACAGTAGGAGAAAAACTGTTTTTT. It translates to CASSLDGTVGEKLFF. The V call is TRBV5-1, the J call TRBJ1-4; 7 positions match TRBD1. The V gene end was trimmed by 0 bases and the J gene end by 8 bases; junction bases not matched to a gene: 7. The CDR3 runs to 15 residues. Germline CDR1 and CDR2: SGHRS and YFSETQ.

This clonotype was observed a handful of times. The rearrangement joins TRBV6-5 to TRBJ1-5; D perhaps matches TRBD1 (6 bases). The CDR3 has 16 amino acids. Deletions cut 6 bases from V and 3 bases from J, with 18 bases between. CDR1 is MNHEY, CDR2 SVGAGI, per germline. In DNA, the CDR3 is TGTGCCAGCAGATACGCCCCGGACAGAATCAATCAGCCCCAGCATTTT. It is translated as CASRYAPDRINQPQHF.

This sequence joins TRBV7-9 and TRBJ1-6, with D unresolved. Per germline, CDR1 SEHNR and CDR2 FQNEAQ (reference sequence). There are 14 residues in the CDR3. Trimming took 5 bases from V and 7 from J, leaving 12 bases between them. The CDR3 loop reads CASSPQTGNSPLHF. The CDR3, as DNA: TGTGCCAGCAGCCCGCAGACGGGGAATTCACCCCTCCACTTT.

This clonotype was found a few times. V is TRBV20-1 and J is TRBJ2-1; the match to TRBD2 covers 12 bases. This CDR3 has 14 residues. Germline V lookup: CDR1 DFQATT, CDR2 SNEGSKA (reference sequence). Trimming took 3 bases from V and 7 from J; bases not matched to a gene: 4. The CDR3 DNA sequence: TGCAGTGCTAGGAGACTAGCGGGAGCAAATGAGCAGTTCTTC. Translation: CSARRLAGANEQFF.

This clonotype was recorded a few times. V gene TRBV3-1 combines with J gene TRBJ2-1, with 7 bases fitting TRBD2. V was pared by 1 base and J by 0 bases, with 9 bases of the junction left unmatched. Germline CDR1 is LGHDT and CDR2 is YNNKEL (reference sequence). This CDR3 contains 18 residues. The CDR3 reads CASSQGTPGLSSYNEQFF. The DNA for the CDR3 is TGTGCCAGCAGCCAAGGGACCCCGGGACTATCCTCCTACAATGAGCAGTTCTTC.

The chain carries TRBV20-1 and TRBJ2-7; 10 positions match TRBD2. CDR3 size: 15 residues. Looked up from germline, CDR1 is DFQATT and CDR2 is SNEGSKA (reference sequence). This CDR3 is CRASSGTSDSYEQYV. CDR3 nucleotide sequence: TGCAGAGCCTCCTCCGGGACTAGCGACTCCTACGAGCAGTACGTC.

The V and J genes are TRBV4-1 and TRBJ2-3; the D is unclear. Germline V gene data show CDR1 as MGHRA and CDR2 as YSYEKL. The CDR3 totals 15 residues. Trimming stripped 2 bases from V and 6 bases from J, with 15 bases between. The CDR3 DNA sequence: TGCGCCAGCAGCCAAATAAGACTCAGCCGGGATACGCAGTATTTT. Its translation: CASSQIRLSRDTQYF.

V is TRBV2 and J is TRBJ2-5; D is uncertain. Germline V gene lookup returns CDR1 SNHLY and CDR2 FYNNEI. Trimming left V 7 bases short and J 4 bases short, with 19 bases between. The CDR3 contains 15 residues. The CDR3 is CASKEDLPSRETQYF. Here the CDR3 DNA reads TGTGCCAGCAAGGAAGACTTACCCTCCCGAGAGACCCAGTACTTC. The complete variable domain, with remaining parts taken from reference TRBV2 and TRBJ2-5, reads EPEVTQTPSHQVTQMGQEVILRCVPISNHLYFYWYRQILGQKVEFLVSFYNNEISEKSEIFDDQFSVERPDGSNFTLKIRSTKLEDSAMYFCASKEDLPSRETQYFGPGTRLLVL.

The chain joins TRBV6-5 to TRBJ1-5, with D perhaps matching TRBD1 (5 bases). Germline V CDR1 and CDR2: MNHEY, SVGAGI. CDR3 length equals 14 residues. The V gene lost 2 bases and the J gene lost 2 bases, with 7 bases spanning the gap. The CDR3 is CASSYDSRNQPQHF. The DNA for the CDR3 is TGTGCCAGCAGTTACGACAGCCGCAATCAGCCCCAGCATTTT.

This sequence joins TRBV11-2 and TRBJ1-1, with D perhaps matching TRBD1 (6 bases). V lost 2 bases and J 0 bases, leaving 19 bases between the germline ends. CDR1 is SGHAT and CDR2 is FQNNGV in the germline V gene. The CDR3 sequence is 18 residues long. The CDR3: CASSLYRVGGGMNTEAFF. DNA for the CDR3: TGTGCCAGCAGCTTATACAGGGTCGGGGGGGGTATGAACACTGAAGCTTTCTTT. Complete variable domain (other parts from reference TRBV11-2 and TRBJ1-1): EAGVAQSPRYKIIEKRQSVAFWCNPISGHATLYWYQQILGQGPKLLIQFQNNGVVDDSQLPKDRFSAERLKGVDSTLKIQPAKLEDSAVYLCASSLYRVGGGMNTEAFFGQGTRLTVV.

The CDR3 is CASGLGGNTQYF. Here the CDR3 DNA reads TGTGCTAGTGGTTTGGGGGGGAATACGCAGTATTTT. The V and J genes are TRBV12-5 and TRBJ2-3, with D perhaps being TRBD1 or TRBD2 (5 bases each). The ends were cut back, 1 base at V and 7 bases at J, with 6 bases in the middle. The germline CDR1 and CDR2 sequences are LGHNT and FRNRAP. The length of the CDR3 is 12 residues. Drawing the rest from reference TRBV12-5 and TRBJ2-3, the complete variable domain is DARVTQTPRHKVTEMGQEVTMRCQPILGHNTVFWYRQTMMQGLELLAYFRNRAPLDDSGMPKDRFSAEMPDATLATLKIQPSEPRDSAVYFCASGLGGNTQYFGPGTRLTVL.

The V and J genes are TRBV4-2 and TRBJ2-2; TRBD2 is a possible D gene (5 bases). Trimming took off 3 bases at V and 3 bases at J, with 11 bases between the two ends. The CDR3 length is 15 residues. Germline loops: CDR1 LGHNA, CDR2 YNFKEQ. This chain's CDR3 is CASSHGLLDTGELFF. The CDR3 nucleotides are TGTGCCAGCAGCCATGGACTTCTAGACACCGGGGAGCTGTTTTTT.

This clonotype was seen a handful of times. The chain carries TRBV2 and TRBJ2-5; the D is unclear. This CDR3 is built from 12 residues. V lost 10 bases and J 5 bases, leaving 14 bases between the germline ends. The germline V gene has CDR1 SNHLY and CDR2 FYNNEI. DNA for the CDR3: TGTGCCAATCTAGAGAGTGGGGAGACCCAGTACTTC. As protein: CANLESGETQYF.

The chain is built from TRBV3-1 and TRBJ2-1; the match to TRBD2 covers 7 bases. The CDR3 spans 16 residues. The V gene's germline CDR1 is LGHDT and CDR2 YNNKEL (reference sequence). V lost 1 base, J lost 1 base, and 4 bases stayed unmatched. CDR3 in DNA: TGTGCCAGCAGCCAAGTTCCTAGCGGATCCTACAATGAGCAGTTCTTC. Protein: CASSQVPSGSYNEQFF.

V gene TRBV20-1 combines with J gene TRBJ1-5; D may be TRBD1 (5 bases). CDR3 size: 13 residues. The ends were cut back, 6 bases at V and 7 bases at J, with 16 bases in the middle. Germline V lookup: CDR1 DFQATT, CDR2 SNEGSKA (reference sequence). This chain's CDR3 is CSASPGGIQPQHF. DNA for the CDR3: TGCAGTGCCTCGCCGGGGGGGATCCAGCCCCAGCATTTT.

This clonotype was recorded a few times. The V gene is TRBV7-8, the J gene TRBJ1-4; D unresolved. V was trimmed by 2 bases and J by 2 bases, leaving 9 bases between them. The CDR3 has 15 residues. The germline V gene has CDR1 SGHVS and CDR2 FQNEAQ. In nucleotides, the CDR3 is TGTGCCAGCAGCTTATTCCTTGGGACTAATGAAAAACTGTTTTTT. It encodes CASSLFLGTNEKLFF. Filled out from reference TRBV7-8 and TRBJ1-4, the complete variable domain reads GAGVSQSPRYKVAKRGQDVALRCDPISGHVSLFWYQQALGQGPEFLTYFQNEAQLDKSGLPSDRFFAERPEGSVSTLKIQRTQQEDSAVYLCASSLFLGTNEKLFFGSGTQLSVL.

This clonotype was picked up many times. J is TRBJ2-1 and V is TRBV3-1; TRBD2 matches at 10 bases. CDR1 and CDR2 (germline): LGHDT, YNNKEL (reference sequence). V was pared by 0 bases and J by 4 bases, with 6 bases of the junction left unmatched. This CDR3 comprises 17 residues. The CDR3 loop reads CASSQDFLAGEYNEQFF. In DNA form, the CDR3 reads TGTGCCAGCAGCCAAGATTTCCTAGCGGGGGAGTACAATGAGCAGTTCTTC.

This clonotype was picked up many times. The chain combines TRBV12-3 or TRBV12-4 with TRBJ2-2; D unresolved. Trimming shortened V by 5 bases and J by 7 bases, and 8 bases separated the two germline ends. The CDR3 covers 12 residues. CDR3 in amino acids: CASSKVNGELFF. CDR3 coding DNA: TGTGCCAGCAGTAAAGTTAACGGGGAGCTGTTTTTT.

The DNA of the CDR3 is TGTGCCAACAGTGCGTCTAGCGGGGGCTCCTACGAGCAGTACGTC. This sequence encodes CANSASSGGSYEQYV. The genes are TRBV6-1 and TRBJ2-7; TRBD2 agrees at 10 bases. In germline, CDR1 is MNHNS, CDR2 SASEGT. The CDR3 covers 15 residues.

This clonotype has a handful of counts. CDR3 region: CASSLSSSKTQYF. CDR3 sequence (DNA): TGTGCCAGCAGCTTGTCTAGCTCGAAGACCCAGTACTTC. This rearrangement joins TRBV7-9 to TRBJ2-5; TRBD2 is a possible D gene (5 bases). This CDR3 is 13 amino acids long. CDR1 SEHNR and CDR2 FQNEAQ come from the germline V gene (reference sequence). Trimming removed 3 bases from V and 6 bases from J, with 11 bases in between.

This clonotype was detected many times. The V and J genes are TRBV10-3 and TRBJ2-2; a weak D match, TRBD1 (6 bases). V shed 3 bases and J shed 6 bases, with 14 bases lying between them. This CDR3 contains 15 residues. Germline CDR1 ENHRY, CDR2 SYGVKD. The CDR3 loop reads CAISDHDRSPGELFF. The CDR3 DNA is TGTGCCATCAGTGACCATGACAGGTCCCCCGGGGAGCTGTTTTTT.

This clonotype was seen more than once but under ten times. The V call is TRBV5-5, the J call TRBJ2-5; 8 bases map to TRBD1. The CDR3 has 14 amino acids. V lost 1 base, J lost 5 bases, and 4 bases stayed unmatched. CDR1 and CDR2 from the germline V gene are SGHKS and YYEKEE (reference sequence). The CDR3 nucleotides read TGTGCCAGCAGCTTGCGACAGGGGATCGAGACCCAGTACTTC. Its translation: CASSLRQGIETQYF.

The J gene is TRBJ2-2, the V gene TRBV12-3 or TRBV12-4; 7 bases agree with TRBD2. Trimming at V came to 6 bases and at J to 4 bases, leaving 8 bases not matched to a gene. The CDR3 sequence is 15 residues long. The CDR3 region is CASSRGLTFTGELFF. The CDR3 DNA sequence: TGTGCCAGCAGCCGGGGACTAACGTTCACCGGGGAGCTGTTTTTT.

The chain carries TRBV5-1 and TRBJ2-3; weak D call: TRBD2 (5 bases). The CDR3 covers 16 residues. Trimming stripped 0 bases from V and 2 bases from J, with 13 bases between. CDR1 and CDR2 from the germline V gene are SGHRS and YFSETQ. CDR3 coding DNA: TGCGCCAGCAGCTTGGGCAGACTAATTATCACAGATACGCAGTATTTT. Translation: CASSLGRLIITDTQYF.

V usage is TRBV7-9 and J usage is TRBJ2-5; 8 positions agree with TRBD1. Germline CDR1 reads SEHNR; CDR2 reads FQNEAQ (reference sequence). The CDR3 length is 15 residues. V was clipped by 6 bases and J by 7 bases; unmatched bases: 13. The CDR3 loop reads CASSSSGGGVGTQYF. The CDR3, as DNA: TGTGCCAGCAGTTCTTCAGGGGGCGGCGTGGGGACCCAGTACTTC. The full variable domain, with the rest looked up from reference TRBV7-9 and TRBJ2-5, is DTGVSQNPRHKITKRGQNVTFRCDPISEHNRLYWYRQTLGQGPEFLTYFQNEAQLEKSRLLSDRFSAERPKGSFSTLEIQRTEQGDSAMYLCASSSSGGGVGTQYFGPGTRLLVL.

This clonotype appeared a few times. The chain links TRBV12-3 or TRBV12-4 to TRBJ2-2; D may be TRBD2 (5 bases). The CDR3 covers 15 residues. Trimming shortened V by 6 bases and J by 0 bases, and 11 bases separated the two germline ends. CDR3 loop: CASSFTRPNTGELFF. The CDR3 nucleotides are TGTGCCAGCAGCTTTACTAGACCGAACACCGGGGAGCTGTTTTTT.

This chain connects TRBV5-1 to TRBJ2-7, with D perhaps assigned TRBD1 or TRBD2 (5 bases each). The CDR3 runs to 14 residues. The germline V gene has CDR1 SGHRS and CDR2 YFSETQ. The V end was cut by 5 bases, the J end by 6 bases, with 18 bases between. As DNA, the CDR3 is TGCGCCAGCAGGGTGGCTGGGGGTCGAGGCGAGCAGTACTTC. Translating gives CASRVAGGRGEQYF.

Many counts were recorded for this clonotype. In DNA form, the CDR3 reads TGTGCCAGCAGCTTAAGACTAGCGGGTACCTACGAGCAGTACTTC. This encodes CASSLRLAGTYEQYF. The chain uses TRBV12-3 or TRBV12-4 and TRBJ2-7; 10 bases agree with TRBD2. This CDR3 region has 15 residues. Trimming took 6 bases from V and 2 from J; bases not matched to a gene: 7.